The T cell receptor beta chain described here comes from a study of regulatory T cells in long-lasting Graves disease. Regarding time point: newly diagnosed GD, antithyroid drugs for less than 3 months. With RNA extracted from PBMCs as input, the TCR library was made. The authors drew patients from an endocrinology department in Xi'an, China. Ten or more counts support this clonotype. This CDR3 spans 15 amino acids. J was trimmed by 7 bases and V by 5 bases; bases with no gene match: 11. Arm-PCR of CDR3 regions and iRepertoire HTBI primers were the basis on which TCR beta libraries were built. Using its own MiXCR run on the multiplex PCR reads, TCRdb lists one record per CDR3 protein. The repertoire holds fewer than 650,000 distinct CDR3 sequences, with roughly a sixth as singletons. These sequences were also reported in another study, on T cells in Graves' hyperthyroidism and ophthalmopathy. As reported in that work: Stable hyperthyroidism was told apart from ophthalmopathy by a model built on 13 V-J features.

V usage is TRBV12-3 or TRBV12-4 and J usage is TRBJ2-5, with 9 bases identical to TRBD2. Sequencing used peripheral blood mononuclear cells (PBMCs), obtained at new diagnosis, from a patient treated with antithyroid drugs. The TCR comes from a man aged 18 to 29 with Graves disease. The chain's CDR3 is CASSVSSGDLGTQYF. CDR3 nucleotide sequence: TGTGCCAGCAGTGTCTCTAGCGGGGACCTTGGGACCCAGTACTTC.